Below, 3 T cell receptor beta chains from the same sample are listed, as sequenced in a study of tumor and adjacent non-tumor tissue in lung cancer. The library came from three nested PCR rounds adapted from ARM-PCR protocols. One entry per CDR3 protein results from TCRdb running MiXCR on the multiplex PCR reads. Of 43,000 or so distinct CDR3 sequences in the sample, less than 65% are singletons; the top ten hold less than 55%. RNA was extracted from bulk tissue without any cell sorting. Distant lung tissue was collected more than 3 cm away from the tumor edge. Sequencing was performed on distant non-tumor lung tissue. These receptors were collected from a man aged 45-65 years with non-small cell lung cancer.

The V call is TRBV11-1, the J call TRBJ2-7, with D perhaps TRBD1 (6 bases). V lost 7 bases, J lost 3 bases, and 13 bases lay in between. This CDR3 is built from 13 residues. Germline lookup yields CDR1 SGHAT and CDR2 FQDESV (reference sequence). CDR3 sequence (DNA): TGTGCCAGCATGATGACAGGTGTCTACGAGCAGTACTTC. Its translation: CASMMTGVYEQYF.

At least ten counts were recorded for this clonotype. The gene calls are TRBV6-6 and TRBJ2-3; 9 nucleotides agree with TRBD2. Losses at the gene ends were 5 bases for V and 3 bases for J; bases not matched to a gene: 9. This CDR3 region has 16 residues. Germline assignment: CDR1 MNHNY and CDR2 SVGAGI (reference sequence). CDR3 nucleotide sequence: TGTGCCAGCAGTAAGACTAGCGGCTCCTTTACAGATACGCAGTATTTT. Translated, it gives CASSKTSGSFTDTQYF.

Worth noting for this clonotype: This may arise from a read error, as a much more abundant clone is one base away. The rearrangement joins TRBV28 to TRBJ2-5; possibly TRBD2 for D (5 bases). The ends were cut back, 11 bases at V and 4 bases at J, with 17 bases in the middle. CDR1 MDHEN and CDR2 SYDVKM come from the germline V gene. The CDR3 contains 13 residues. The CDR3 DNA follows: TGTGCCGCCCCCTCGAGGGCAGGAGAGACCCAGTACTTC. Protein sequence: CAAPSRAGETQYF. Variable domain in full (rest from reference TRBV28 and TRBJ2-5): DVKVTQSSRYLVKRTGEKVFLECVQDMDHENMFWYRQDPGLGLRLIYFSYDVKMKEKGDIPEGYSVSREKKERFSLILESASTNQTSMYLCAAPSRAGETQYFGPGTRLLVL.